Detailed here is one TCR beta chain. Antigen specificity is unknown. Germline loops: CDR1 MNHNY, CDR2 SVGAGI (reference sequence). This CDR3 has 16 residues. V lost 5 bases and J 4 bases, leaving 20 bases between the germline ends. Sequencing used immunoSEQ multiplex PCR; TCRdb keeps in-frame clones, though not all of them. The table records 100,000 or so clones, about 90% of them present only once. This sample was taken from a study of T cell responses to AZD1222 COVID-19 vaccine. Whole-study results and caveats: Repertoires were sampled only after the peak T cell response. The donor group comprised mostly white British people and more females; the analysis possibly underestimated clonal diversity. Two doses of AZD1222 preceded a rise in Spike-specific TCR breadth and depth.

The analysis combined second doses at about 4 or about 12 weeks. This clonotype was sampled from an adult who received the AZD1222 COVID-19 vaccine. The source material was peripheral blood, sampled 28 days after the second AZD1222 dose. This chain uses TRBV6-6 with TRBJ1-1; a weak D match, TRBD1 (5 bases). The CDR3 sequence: CASSIGARSSGTEAFF. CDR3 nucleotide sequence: TGTGCCAGCAGTATAGGGGCCAGATCTTCTGGCACTGAAGCTTTCTTT.